These 19 T cell receptor beta chains were sequenced from one sample in a study of T-cell memory formation after mild COVID-19. TCRdb called the 5' RACE reads again in MiXCR, with one record for every CDR3 protein. The data contain some 57,000 distinct CDR3 sequences, 12% of them singletons. The sequencing sample was made of PBMCs or a T cell subset sorted from them (not recorded which). Every receptor here comes from a man between 18 and 29 years old who had mild COVID-19 (a few samples of this study predate the infection). Cell type and time point are not known.

This clonotype was found a few times. This chain links TRBV12-3 or TRBV12-4 with TRBJ1-6; TRBD1 agrees at 9 bases. The CDR3 is made up of 15 amino acids. The junction had 6 bases not matched to a gene; V was cut back by 3 bases and J by 9 bases. The CDR3 loop is CASSFGTGGLSPLHF. The CDR3 DNA sequence: TGTGCCAGCAGTTTTGGAACAGGGGGCCTTTCACCCCTCCACTTT.

V and J are TRBV5-1 and TRBJ2-5, with 7 nucleotides matching TRBD2. V gave up 0 bases and J gave up 4 bases; unmatched junction bases: 3. Germline V gene lookup returns CDR1 SGHRS and CDR2 YFSETQ. This CDR3 is 14 amino acids long. CDR3 amino acids: CASSLASSGETQYF. The CDR3 DNA reads as TGCGCCAGCAGCTTGGCTTCTAGCGGAGAGACCCAGTACTTC.

This chain connects TRBV29-1 to TRBJ1-1; 7 bases map to TRBD1. Germline lookup yields CDR1 SQVTM and CDR2 ANQGSEA. The CDR3 runs to 14 residues. V trimming: 4 bases; J trimming: 7 bases; junction bases outside the gene matches: 12. As DNA, the CDR3 is TGCAGCGTTGCTCCTAGACAGGGTAGGGGTGAAGCTTTCTTT. Translation: CSVAPRQGRGEAFF.

The genes are TRBV28 and TRBJ1-1; 9 bases line up with TRBD1. In germline, CDR1 is MDHEN, CDR2 SYDVKM. Trimming removed 6 bases from V and 5 bases from J; junction bases left unmatched: 10. This CDR3 region has 15 residues. The DNA of the CDR3 is TGTGCCAGCAGACGACGGGACAGGGCGTGGACTGAAGCTTTCTTT. Translating it yields CASRRRDRAWTEAFF.

There are a few counts of this clonotype. V usage is TRBV6-2 or TRBV6-3 and J usage is TRBJ1-1; D unclear. The CDR3 covers 13 residues. Trimming took off 5 bases at V and 8 bases at J, with 15 bases between the two ends. Germline V CDR1 and CDR2: MNHEY, SVGEGT. The chain's CDR3 is CASSDPDKEEAFF. In nucleotides, the CDR3 is TGTGCCAGCAGTGACCCCGACAAGGAGGAAGCTTTCTTT.

This clonotype was seen repeatedly, ten times or more. The chain is built from TRBV6-5 and TRBJ2-3; TRBD2 might be the D (5 bases). Looked up from germline, CDR1 is MNHEY and CDR2 is SVGAGI. V lost 10 bases and J 11 bases, leaving 16 bases between the germline ends. CDR3 length: 11 residues. The CDR3 loop is CAIRSGWKQYF. In DNA form, the CDR3 reads TGTGCCATCCGGTCGGGATGGAAGCAGTATTTT.

The chain uses TRBV20-1 and TRBJ1-1; D uncertain. The CDR3 is 15 residues long. Germline CDR1 and CDR2: DFQATT and SNEGSKA (reference sequence). V was shortened by 1 base and J by 0 bases, with 12 bases between the two germline ends. CDR3 in amino acids: CSARGGVIMNTEAFF. For the CDR3, the DNA is TGCAGTGCTAGAGGGGGAGTAATCATGAACACTGAAGCTTTCTTT.

The chain has TRBV7-2 and TRBJ1-2; D unclear. CDR1 is SGHTA, CDR2 FQGNSA, per germline. The CDR3 loop spans 18 amino acids. V gave up 1 base and J gave up 8 bases, with 26 bases separating them. The CDR3 loop reads CASSLGPAIIPPSEGYTF. CDR3 sequence (DNA): TGTGCCAGCAGCTTAGGGCCAGCCATTATCCCTCCCTCTGAGGGCTACACCTTC.

This clonotype was found once. The chain joins TRBV27 to TRBJ1-2; 9 bases align to TRBD1. CDR3 size: 16 residues. Germline CDR1 is MNHEY and CDR2 is SMNVEV (reference sequence). After removal of 5 bases from V and 4 bases from J, the junction contained 11 bases not matched to a gene. The chain's CDR3 is CASSPRASTGGYGYTF. The CDR3 coding sequence is TGTGCCAGCAGTCCTAGGGCCTCGACAGGGGGCTATGGCTACACCTTC.

V usage is TRBV20-1 and J usage is TRBJ1-1; D is unclear. V was pared by 1 base and J by 2 bases, with 8 bases between. This CDR3 spans 13 amino acids. Germline V gene data show CDR1 as DFQATT and CDR2 as SNEGSKA (reference sequence). CDR3 in DNA: TGCAGTGCTAGAGGGTCCCTTAACACTGAAGCTTTCTTT. This translates into CSARGSLNTEAFF.

The V and J genes are TRBV7-2 and TRBJ1-2; the match to TRBD1 covers 8 bases. CDR3 length: 13 amino acids. With V trimmed by 5 bases and J by 8 bases, 7 bases remained unmatched. The germline V gene has CDR1 SGHTA and CDR2 FQGNSA. The CDR3 reads CASSPGQGVGYTF. CDR3 in DNA: TGTGCCAGCAGCCCCGGACAGGGCGTGGGCTACACCTTC.

This clonotype was seen a handful of times. This chain joins TRBV6-5 and TRBJ1-1; 7 bases match TRBD1. Per germline, CDR1 MNHEY and CDR2 SVGAGI. The CDR3 totals 14 residues. J was trimmed by 1 base and V by 6 bases; bases with no gene match: 5. CDR3 DNA sequence: TGTGCCAGCAGGTCTACAGGGGCGAACACTGAAGCTTTCTTT. This codes for CASRSTGANTEAFF.

This chain connects TRBV24-1 to TRBJ2-7; D may match TRBD1 or TRBD2 (6 bases each). Trimming took off 7 bases at V and 5 bases at J, with 23 bases between the two ends. CDR1 is KGHDR and CDR2 is SFDVKD in the germline V gene. This CDR3 is built from 16 residues. The DNA for the CDR3 is TGTGCCACCAGGACAAGTCGGGGGCTGCCAAAGGACGAGCAGTACGTC. Its translation is CATRTSRGLPKDEQYV.

J is TRBJ2-5 and V is TRBV7-2; 7 bases align to TRBD1. V lost 4 bases to trimming and J lost 6 bases; unmatched junction nucleotides: 8. Looked up from germline, CDR1 is SGHTA and CDR2 is FQGNSA. This CDR3 is 14 amino acids long. CDR3 DNA sequence: TGTGCCAGCAGCTCATTAGGGGGCACGAAGACCCAGTACTTC. This codes for CASSSLGGTKTQYF. Filled out from reference TRBV7-2 and TRBJ2-5, the complete variable domain reads GAGVSQSPSNKVTEKGKDVELRCDPISGHTALYWYRQSLGQGLEFLIYFQGNSAPDKSGLPSDRFSAERTGGSVSTLTIQRTQQEDSAVYLCASSSLGGTKTQYFGPGTRLLVL.

This sequence joins TRBV7-9 and TRBJ2-7; D may be TRBD1 or TRBD2 (5 bases each). The V and J ends lost 1 base and 2 bases respectively, with 12 bases between them. Germline loops: CDR1 SEHNR, CDR2 FQNEAQ (reference sequence). The CDR3 is made up of 15 amino acids. CDR3 nucleotide sequence: TGTGCCAGCAGCTTAGAGGTTGGGGGAACCTACGAGCAGTACTTC. Its translation is CASSLEVGGTYEQYF.

This clonotype came up a few times. This chain uses TRBV18 with TRBJ1-3; D remains unclear. Trimming removed 2 bases at V and 0 bases at J, with 2 bases between. CDR3 length equals 13 residues. CDR1 is KGHSH and CDR2 is LQKENI in the germline V gene. The CDR3 is CASSPISGNTIYF. CDR3 coding DNA: TGTGCCAGCTCACCAATCTCTGGAAACACCATATATTTT.

The sample holds many counts of this clonotype. The chain couples TRBV15 to TRBJ1-4; D is unclear. The CDR3 covers 15 residues. The V end lost 0 bases, the J end lost 5 bases, and 10 bases lay between the germline ends. CDR1 is LNHNV, CDR2 YYDKDF, per germline (reference sequence). CDR3 nucleotides: TGTGCCACCAGCAGAGAGGGCGGACTGAATGAAAAACTGTTTTTT. It encodes CATSREGGLNEKLFF.

CDR3 nucleotide sequence: TGTGCCAGCGGCCGGGACAGGGGGCTCGAGCAGTACTTC. This codes for CASGRDRGLEQYF. This chain links TRBV6-6 with TRBJ2-7, with 12 bases fitting TRBD1. Germline values: CDR1 MNHNY, CDR2 SVGAGI (reference sequence). V lost 8 bases to trimming and J lost 6 bases; unmatched junction nucleotides: 5. The CDR3 covers 13 residues.

V usage is TRBV6-6 and J usage is TRBJ1-1; the D gene is possibly TRBD1 (6 bases). The germline V and J ends were trimmed by 0 bases and 4 bases, with 12 bases remaining between them. The CDR3 is 15 residues long. The germline V gene encodes CDR1 MNHNY and CDR2 SVGAGI (reference sequence). The CDR3 nucleotides are TGTGCCAGCAGTTACTCGAAGGGGGAGGCCACTGAAGCTTTCTTT. This translates into CASSYSKGEATEAFF.